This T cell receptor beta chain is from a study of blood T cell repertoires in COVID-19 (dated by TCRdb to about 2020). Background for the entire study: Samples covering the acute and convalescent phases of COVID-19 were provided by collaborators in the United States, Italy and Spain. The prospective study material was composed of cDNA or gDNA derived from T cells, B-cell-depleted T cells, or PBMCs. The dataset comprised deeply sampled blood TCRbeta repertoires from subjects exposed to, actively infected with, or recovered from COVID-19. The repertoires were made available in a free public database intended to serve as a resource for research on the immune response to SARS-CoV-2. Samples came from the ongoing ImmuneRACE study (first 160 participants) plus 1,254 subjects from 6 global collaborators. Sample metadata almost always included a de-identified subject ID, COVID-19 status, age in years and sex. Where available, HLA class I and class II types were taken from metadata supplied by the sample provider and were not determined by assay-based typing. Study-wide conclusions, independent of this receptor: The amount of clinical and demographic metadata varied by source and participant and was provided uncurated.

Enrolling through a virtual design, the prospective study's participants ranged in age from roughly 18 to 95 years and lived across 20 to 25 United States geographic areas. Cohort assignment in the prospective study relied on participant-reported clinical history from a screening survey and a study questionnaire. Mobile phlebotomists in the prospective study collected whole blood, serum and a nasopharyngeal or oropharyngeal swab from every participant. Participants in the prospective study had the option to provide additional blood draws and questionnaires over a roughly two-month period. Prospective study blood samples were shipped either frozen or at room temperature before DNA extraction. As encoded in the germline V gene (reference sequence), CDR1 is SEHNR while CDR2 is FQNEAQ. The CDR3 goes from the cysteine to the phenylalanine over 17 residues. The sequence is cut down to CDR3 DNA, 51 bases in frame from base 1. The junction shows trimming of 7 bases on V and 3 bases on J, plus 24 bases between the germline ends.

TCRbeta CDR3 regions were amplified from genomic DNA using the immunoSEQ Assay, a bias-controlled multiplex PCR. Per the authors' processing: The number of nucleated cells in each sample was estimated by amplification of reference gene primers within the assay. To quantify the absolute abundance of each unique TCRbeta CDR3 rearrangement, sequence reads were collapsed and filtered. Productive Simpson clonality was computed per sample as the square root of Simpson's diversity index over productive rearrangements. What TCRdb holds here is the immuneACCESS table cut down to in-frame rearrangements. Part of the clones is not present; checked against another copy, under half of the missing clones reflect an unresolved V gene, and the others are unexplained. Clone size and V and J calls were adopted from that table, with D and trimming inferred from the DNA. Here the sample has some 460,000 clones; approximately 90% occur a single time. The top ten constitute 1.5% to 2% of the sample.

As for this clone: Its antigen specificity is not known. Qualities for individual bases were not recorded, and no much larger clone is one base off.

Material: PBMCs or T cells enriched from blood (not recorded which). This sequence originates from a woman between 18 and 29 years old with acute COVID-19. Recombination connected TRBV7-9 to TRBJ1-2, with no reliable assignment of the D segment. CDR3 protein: CASTSTFDPPQDYGYTF. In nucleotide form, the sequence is TGTGCCAGCACCTCTACCTTTGACCCTCCCCAGGACTATGGCTACACCTTC. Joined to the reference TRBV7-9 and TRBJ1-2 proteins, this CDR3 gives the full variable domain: DTGVSQNPRHKITKRGQNVTFRCDPISEHNRLYWYRQTLGQGPEFLTYFQNEAQLEKSRLLSDRFSAERPKGSFSTLEIQRTEQGDSAMYLCASTSTFDPPQDYGYTFGSGTRLTVV.